This T cell receptor (beta chain) was retrieved from a study of CD8+CD57+ T cells in acquired aplastic anemia. Whole-study findings and limits: Patients and controls shared twenty-nine CD8+ CDR3 sequences, which appeared highly expressed in patients and within their immunodominant clones. Significant differences in CD8+ Simpson's diversity were not observed between patients and controls.

The TCR beta profiling, which covered VDJ combination and CDR3 sequence, was carried out using genomic DNA as the template. TCRdb ran MiXCR on the reads and lists one entry per CDR3 protein. The repertoire includes under 350,000 distinct CDR3 sequences, roughly 59% of them detected once, and 1% to 1.5% sits in the top ten. Whoever was chosen for sequencing had shown CD8+CD57+ cell expansion by flow cytometry. There were no patients without severe acquired aplastic anemia. Patients were treatment-naive when blood was sampled. This CDR3 region has 14 residues. Germline CDR1 WSHSY, CDR2 SAAADI. V trimming: 2 bases; J trimming: 5 bases; junction bases outside the gene matches: 5. Of note for this clonotype: Its antigen is still unknown.

Material: sorted CD4+, CD8+, or CD8+CD57+ T cells (not recorded which) from PBMCs. This TCR came from a human donor with aplastic anemia. The chain combines TRBV10-2 with TRBJ1-1; 7 bases map to TRBD1. The CDR3 protein is CASSESRGITEAFF. The CDR3 DNA is TGCGCCAGCAGTGAGAGCAGGGGGATAACTGAAGCTTTCTTT.